The rows below give T cell receptor beta chains drawn from one sample of a study of regulatory and conventional T cells in RAG deficiency. Using immunoSEQ multiplex PCR, the repertoire was profiled, and TCRdb retains in-frame clones only, with some absent. Among more than 30,000 clones listed, approximately 90% were seen once. The same sample was also studied in work on regulatory T cells.

Sequencing used CD8+ T cells sorted from blood. These receptors were collected from a human donor in good health. Both conserved end residues are part of each CDR3. Where a row states a size, it is once, few, many or the class of an expanded clone; other rows omit it.

j_call	clone_size	v_call	cdr3_aa
TRBJ1-2	.	TRBV5-6	CASLGGGAPVDGYTF
TRBJ2-3	.	TRBV2	CASSWTSGKDTQYF
TRBJ2-1	.	TRBV2	CATRTVPYNEQFF
TRBJ2-5	.	TRBV7-8	CASSLQKETQYF
TRBJ1-1	.	TRBV6-6	CASSTQGYTEAFF
TRBJ2-7	.	TRBV2	CASSGGTGGYEQYF
TRBJ1-6	.	TRBV7-2	CASSDLTGGMGNSPLHF
TRBJ1-2	.	TRBV5-1	CASSFEQGRYGYTF
TRBJ2-1	.	TRBV4-1	CASSQIGPTHEQFF
TRBJ2-3	few	TRBV15	CATSRGQGGVADTQYF
TRBJ1-2	.	TRBV6-1	CASSNRDRRFYTF
TRBJ1-1	.	TRBV9	CASSVAYRNTEAFF
TRBJ2-5	.	TRBV2	CASPMTGQETQYF
TRBJ1-4	.	TRBV5-1	CASSFGPGQGIATNEKLFF
TRBJ2-3	.	TRBV7-9	CASSLSTSEHTDTQYF
TRBJ1-1	.	TRBV29-1	CSVVGGLNTEAFF
TRBJ1-1	.	TRBV5-6	CASSLALGARTEAFF
TRBJ2-2	once	TRBV30	CAWSGGRGTGELFF
TRBJ1-2	.	TRBV6-5	CASSYSIGGGGKGYTF
TRBJ2-7	.	TRBV28	CASRSRDAYEQYF
TRBJ2-1	.	TRBV12-5	CASGLAGGGNEQFF
TRBJ2-7	.	TRBV13	CASSREGTPYEQYF
TRBJ2-2	.	TRBV7-9	CASSQEQGRAGELFF
TRBJ2-7	.	TRBV7-9	CASSLSTSLEQYF
TRBJ1-1	.	TRBV27	CASTDTGGNTEAFF
TRBJ2-5	.	TRBV11-3	CASSLAGQGARETQYF
TRBJ1-2	once	TRBV10-2	CASGHRDTTLDGYTF
TRBJ2-7	.	TRBV6-1	CASSATGTTIREQYF
TRBJ2-5	.	TRBV18	CASTTRGQETQYF
TRBJ2-5	.	TRBV5-6	CASSLGTSLETQYF
TRBJ2-3	.	TRBV7-3	CASSPDQGTDTQYF
TRBJ2-2	.	TRBV5-6	CASSHTGELFF
TRBJ2-5	.	TRBV15	CATSREIRPSGSPETQYF
TRBJ2-7	.	TRBV11-2	CASSSTGPEQYF
TRBJ1-5	.	TRBV6-5	CASNPGRGQPQHF
TRBJ2-1	.	TRBV9	CASSVWTGEISYDGQFF
TRBJ2-1	.	TRBV10-2	CASRDPYNEQFF
TRBJ2-7	.	TRBV4-1	CASSQVWDGDYEQYF
TRBJ2-7	.	TRBV5-6	CASRAGNYPYEQYF
TRBJ2-2	.	TRBV27	CASSSGLAGNTGELLF